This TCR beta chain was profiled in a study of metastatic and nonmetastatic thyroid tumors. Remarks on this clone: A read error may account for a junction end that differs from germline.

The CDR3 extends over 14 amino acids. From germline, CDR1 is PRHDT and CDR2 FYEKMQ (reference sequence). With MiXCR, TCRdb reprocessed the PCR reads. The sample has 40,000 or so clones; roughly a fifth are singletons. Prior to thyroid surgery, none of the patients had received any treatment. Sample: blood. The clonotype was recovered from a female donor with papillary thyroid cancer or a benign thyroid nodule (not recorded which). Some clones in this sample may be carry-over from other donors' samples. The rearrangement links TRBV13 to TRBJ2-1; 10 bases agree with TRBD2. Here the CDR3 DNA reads TGTGCCAGCAGCTTAGGCCCCCCTAGCGGGAGTACGGTCTTC. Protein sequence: CASSLGPPSGSTVF. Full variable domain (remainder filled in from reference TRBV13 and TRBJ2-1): AAGVIQSPRHLIKEKRETATLKCYPIPRHDTVYWYQQGPGQDPQFLISFYEKMQSDKGSIPDRFSAQQFSDYHSELNMSSLELGDSALYFCASSLGPPSGSTVFGPGTRLTVL.